This record covers a single TCR beta chain. The antigen is undetermined. These data belong to a study of cytomegalovirus exposure and HLA in healthy donors. Study-level points and caveats: CMV antigen specificity of three CMV-associated chains was confirmed in vitro. Segments of the TCR beta V type were, in most cases, productive about 87% or about 30% of the time in an earlier analysis. TCR beta chain V- and J-gene trimming was linked, in a later analysis, to a missense variant in DCLRE1C. Indistinguishable V segments, including TRBV6-2 and TRBV6-3, were excluded.

V shed 2 bases, J shed 5 bases, and the junction held 3 bases outside the gene matches. CDR1 and CDR2 (germline): LNHDA, SQIVND (reference sequence). This CDR3 is built from 14 residues. Primers for the PCR totalled 60 Vbeta and 13 Jbeta. Profiled with immunoSEQ multiplex PCR; TCRdb holds only in-frame clones, not every one. Of under 150,000 clones listed, about 79% are singletons. The sample was PBMCs. This rearrangement joins TRBV19 to TRBJ1-5; TRBD1 aligns across 7 bases. The source of this sequence is a man in his fifties or sixties in good health and CMV-seronegative. CDR3 DNA: TGTGCCAGTAGTATAAAGGGGGCAGATCAGCCCCAGCATTTT. Translation gives CASSIKGADQPQHF.